The TCR beta chain described here comes from a study of vaccination and CD4 T cells after COVID-19. V shed 3 bases and J 7 bases; nucleotides not matched to a gene: 8. This CDR3 has 15 amino acids. Germline V gene sequence: CDR1 LNHDA, CDR2 SQIVND (reference sequence). This clonotype is large (0.1 to 1%). Its specificity is unknown. An Oncomine TCR Beta short-read assay was used to sequence the DNA from cultured CD4+ T cells. Genomic DNA extraction was carried out from cultured CD4+ T cells. A single record per CDR3 protein comes from TCRdb applying MiXCR to the PCR reads. The top ten hold under 40% of the sample, which has over 7,000 distinct CDR3 sequences, approximately 40% seen once. As for treatment: approximately 9-day PBMC culture with coronavirus spike peptide pools or control peptides (ViraFEST assay). Those CD4+ T cells from the unexposed donor predate the COVID-19 pandemic (2011-2018).

The clonotype was recovered from a human donor in good health. The chain recombines TRBV19 with TRBJ1-5, with 8 bases lining up with TRBD1. Specimen: CD4+ T cells from blood, cultured in vitro. CDR3 loop: CASSIGQGAWQPQHF. For the CDR3, the DNA is TGTGCCAGTAGTATCGGGCAGGGGGCTTGGCAGCCCCAGCATTTT.